This T cell receptor (beta chain) was observed in a study of Ad26.COV2.S vaccination and SARS-CoV-2 variants. Whole-study findings and limits: Assessments of TCR breadth and depth may have underestimated the total T cell responses. The authors reported substantial breadth in spike-specific CD8+ and CD4+ T cell responses after vaccination. The study found similar non-spike TCR breadth in vaccine and placebo recipients.

Treatment meaning: around 19 received Ad26.COV2.S at low or high dose, single or two shots; about 5 received placebo; per-sample allocation not given. At day 63 after the first vaccine or placebo injection, samples were drawn. Wuhan-strain spike was delivered by a replication-incompetent Ad26 vector. Sequencing used immunoSEQ multiplex PCR; TCRdb keeps in-frame clones, though not all of them. The repertoire holds some 320,000 clones, with just under 85% as singletons. In this sample, this clone turned up a few times. The antigen is undetermined. The CDR3 runs to 16 residues. The V and J ends lost 4 bases and 8 bases, in that order; junction bases with no gene match: 13. Germline V gene data show CDR1 as SGHNT and CDR2 as YYREEE (reference sequence).

Sequences were derived from peripheral blood, sampled in a trial of Ad26.COV2.S vaccine versus placebo. The rearrangement links TRBV5-4 to TRBJ1-4; 8 bases line up with TRBD1. The TCR originated in a person between 18 and 59 years old who received the Ad26.COV2.S COVID-19 vaccine or a placebo. CDR3 DNA: TGTGCCAGCAGCCCGTCCGGACAGGGAGGAAGGGAAAAACTGTTTTTT. This sequence encodes CASSPSGQGGREKLFF.